One T cell receptor beta chain is described in this entry. This record comes from a study of blood T cell repertoires in COVID-19. Study summary: The cDNA or gDNA used as material had been derived from T cells, B-cell-depleted T cells, or PBMCs.

Original data processing: Reference gene primer amplification yielded estimated nucleated cell counts. TCRdb's copy holds only in-frame clones and misses some; the assay was immunoSEQ multiplex PCR. V and J calls and clone size are given by that table; D and trimming were obtained from the DNA. The sample lists some 410,000 clones, roughly 90% occurring once. CDR1 is LNHDA, CDR2 SQIVND, per germline (reference sequence). The V end lost 7 bases, the J end lost 4 bases, and 17 bases lay between the germline ends. This CDR3 contains 15 residues. The participants were between roughly 18 and 100 years old and came from 24 US areas.

The TCR comes from a woman under 40 with acute COVID-19. Sequenced material: PBMCs or T cells enriched from blood (not recorded which). The chain combines TRBV19 with TRBJ1-5; D remains unclear. Here the CDR3 reads CASTLSGERNQPQHF. The CDR3 nucleotides read TGTGCCAGTACTCTCTCCGGGGAGAGGAATCAGCCCCAGCATTTT.